The 28 T cell receptor beta chains reported below all come from one sample, sequenced in a study of naive and memory T cell subsets. Findings and caveats of the study: Naive repertoires, especially CD8, held a few larger clonotypes, possibly memory cells re-expressing CD45RA.

No antigen is known for these receptors. Two oligonucleotides, mixed equimolar, formed the beta constant-region primer covering TRBC1 and TRBC2. The ligated cDNA underwent four PCR rounds using SP2 and nested alpha and beta constant-region primers. TCRdb recomputed calls from the UMI-ligation and nested PCR reads with MiXCR, one row per CDR3 protein. The profile shows over 110,000 distinct CDR3 sequences, about 20% of them singletons. The sequencing input was naive CD8+ T cells from blood. All receptors come from a human donor in good health.

A single count supports this clonotype. This rearrangement joins TRBV4-1 to TRBJ2-7, with a tentative D call TRBD2 (7 bases). This CDR3 comprises 15 residues. The V end lost 0 bases, the J end lost 7 bases, and 16 bases lay between the germline ends. Looked up from germline, CDR1 is MGHRA and CDR2 is YSYEKL. CDR3 sequence: CASSQDEGEGQEQYF. In DNA form, the CDR3 reads TGCGCCAGCAGCCAAGACGAGGGGGAGGGTCAAGAGCAGTACTTC.

Only a few counts were recorded for this clonotype. The chain recombines TRBV7-9 with TRBJ2-7, with D perhaps matching TRBD1 (6 bases). V shed 5 bases and J shed 4 bases, with 18 bases lying between them. The germline V gene encodes CDR1 SEHNR and CDR2 FQNEAQ (reference sequence). The CDR3 spans 15 residues. This CDR3 reads CASSVDSRGLYEQYF. CDR3 DNA: TGTGCCAGCAGCGTGGACAGTCGAGGGCTTTACGAGCAGTACTTC.

The V call is TRBV12-3 or TRBV12-4, the J call TRBJ2-7; D might be TRBD2 (5 bases). The CDR3 spans 13 residues. Trimming pared 3 bases from V and 5 bases from J, leaving 11 bases between. In DNA, the CDR3 is TGTGCCAGCAGTTTCGGGGTCTCTCACGAGCAGTACTTC. This gives the protein CASSFGVSHEQYF.

This clonotype was seen only a few times. V gene TRBV5-6 combines with J gene TRBJ2-7; a weak D match, TRBD2 (5 bases). The germline V gene has CDR1 SGHDT and CDR2 YYEEEE. The CDR3 sequence is 12 residues long. The germline V and J ends were trimmed by 2 bases and 5 bases, with 8 bases remaining between them. Here the CDR3 DNA reads TGTGCCAGCAGCTTCGGAGGCGACGAGCAGTACTTC. Translated: CASSFGGDEQYF.

This sequence joins TRBV27 and TRBJ2-3; D remains unclear. There are 13 residues in the CDR3. CDR1 and CDR2 (germline): MNHEY, SMNVEV (reference sequence). Trimming removed 2 bases from V and 0 bases from J, with 3 bases in between. CDR3 DNA: TGTGCCAGCAGTTTAAACAGCACAGATACGCAGTATTTT. Protein: CASSLNSTDTQYF.

The chain is built from TRBV13 and TRBJ2-5; 14 bases agree with TRBD2. This CDR3 contains 15 residues. The V and J ends lost 5 bases and 3 bases, in that order; junction bases with no gene match: 2. Germline V gives CDR1 PRHDT, CDR2 FYEKMQ (reference sequence). The CDR3 here is CASSATSGREETQYF. CDR3 DNA: TGTGCCAGCAGCGCGACTAGCGGGAGGGAAGAGACCCAGTACTTC.

This clonotype was found a few times. The rearrangement uses TRBV2 and TRBJ2-1; 7 nucleotides match TRBD2. The ends lost 3 bases at V and 9 bases at J; junction bases unmatched: 14. The CDR3 consists of 16 residues. From germline, CDR1 is SNHLY and CDR2 FYNNEI. The CDR3 nucleotides read TGTGCCAGCAGTGATTTAGGGTGGGAGGGCCTTGGTGAGCAGTTCTTC. Encoded protein: CASSDLGWEGLGEQFF.

In this sample, this clonotype turned up a few times. The V call is TRBV28, the J call TRBJ2-2; tentative D call: TRBD2 (6 bases). CDR3 length equals 14 residues. V lost 6 bases to trimming and J lost 7 bases, with 15 bases between them. CDR1 and CDR2 from the germline V gene are MDHEN and SYDVKM. The CDR3 sequence: CASSPVTEGGELFF. The CDR3 coding sequence is TGTGCCAGCAGCCCAGTTACGGAGGGCGGGGAGCTGTTTTTT.

The V gene is TRBV29-1, the J gene TRBJ1-1, with a weak D call TRBD1 (5 bases). CDR3 length equals 13 residues. Trimming removed 1 base from V and 4 bases from J, with 10 bases in between. The germline V gene has CDR1 SQVTM and CDR2 ANQGSEA. DNA for the CDR3: TGCAGCGTTGAAGGCGGGGGAAGCACTGAAGCTTTCTTT. This codes for CSVEGGGSTEAFF.

This clonotype has more than one count but fewer than ten. Here the CDR3 DNA reads TGTGCCAGCAGGATGGGAGGAGATACGCAGTATTTT. Encoded protein: CASRMGGDTQYF. The chain employs TRBV7-9 and TRBJ2-3; D perhaps matches TRBD2 (6 bases). Trimming took off 6 bases at V and 5 bases at J, with 9 bases between the two ends. This CDR3 is built from 12 residues. CDR1 is SEHNR and CDR2 is FQNEAQ in the germline V gene (reference sequence). The whole variable domain, remainder taken from reference TRBV7-9 and TRBJ2-3, is DTGVSQNPRHKITKRGQNVTFRCDPISEHNRLYWYRQTLGQGPEFLTYFQNEAQLEKSRLLSDRFSAERPKGSFSTLEIQRTEQGDSAMYLCASRMGGDTQYFGPGTRLTVL.

This clonotype was found a few times. This chain connects TRBV6-1 to TRBJ2-2; 8 nucleotides match TRBD2. The CDR3 is made up of 20 amino acids. After removal of 3 bases from V and 5 bases from J, the junction contained 20 bases not matched to a gene. In germline, CDR1 is MNHNS, CDR2 SASEGT. The CDR3 DNA reads TGTGCCAGCAGTGAGGTGACGATACCGGGACTAGGGAGGGGTACCGGGGAGCTGTTTTTT. Amino acids: CASSEVTIPGLGRGTGELFF.

V usage is TRBV20-1 and J usage is TRBJ2-2, with 7 bases identical to TRBD1. The V segment lost 0 bases and the J segment 1 base; nucleotides outside the gene matches: 2. Germline V gene lookup returns CDR1 DFQATT and CDR2 SNEGSKA (reference sequence). The CDR3 is made up of 15 amino acids. CDR3 sequence (DNA): TGCAGTGCTAGAGATCAGGGGGTGAACACCGGGGAGCTGTTTTTT. As protein: CSARDQGVNTGELFF.

This clonotype has just a few counts. J is TRBJ1-1 and V is TRBV5-4, with D maybe TRBD1 (5 bases). The germline CDR1 and CDR2 sequences are SGHNT and YYREEE (reference sequence). This CDR3 has 14 residues. Trimming stripped 4 bases from V and 1 base from J, with 11 bases between. The chain's CDR3 is CASSPTTANTEAFF. CDR3 nucleotide sequence: TGTGCCAGCAGCCCGACGACAGCGAACACTGAAGCTTTCTTT.

This chain uses TRBV12-3 or TRBV12-4 with TRBJ1-5; 9 positions match TRBD1. With V trimmed by 4 bases and J by 7 bases, 8 bases remained unmatched. This CDR3 contains 15 residues. The chain's CDR3 is CASSWTGDLRQPQHF. CDR3 coding DNA: TGTGCCAGCAGTTGGACAGGGGACCTTAGGCAGCCCCAGCATTTT.

This clonotype was recorded a few times. The chain has TRBV4-1 and TRBJ1-5; TRBD1 matches 11 bases. V shed 2 bases and J 7 bases; nucleotides not matched to a gene: 7. This CDR3 is 16 amino acids long. The germline V gene has CDR1 MGHRA and CDR2 YSYEKL. The CDR3 region is CASSQSPGQGAQPQHF. In nucleotides, the CDR3 is TGCGCCAGCAGCCAATCCCCCGGACAGGGGGCACAGCCCCAGCATTTT.

This sequence joins TRBV11-2 and TRBJ2-3, with a tentative D call TRBD1 (6 bases). CDR1 is SGHAT and CDR2 is FQNNGV in the germline V gene. The CDR3 is 16 residues long. Trimming left V 5 bases short and J 5 bases short, with 20 bases between. In DNA, the CDR3 is TGTGCCAGCAGCCCCTTCGGGACACGGATCGGAGATACGCAGTATTTT. It encodes CASSPFGTRIGDTQYF.

The chain combines TRBV4-1 with TRBJ1-5; D gene unclear. Trimming took off 0 bases at V and 7 bases at J, with 7 bases between the two ends. Germline V gene data show CDR1 as MGHRA and CDR2 as YSYEKL. The CDR3 contains 13 residues. The CDR3 nucleotides read TGCGCCAGCAGCCAAGATCCCTCACAGCCCCAGCATTTT. Translating it yields CASSQDPSQPQHF.

This clonotype was seen a single time. The CDR3 nucleotides are TGTGCCAGCAGCGTAGGAGTCGGTAAAGCTTTCTTT. Amino acid sequence: CASSVGVGKAFF. The rearrangement uses TRBV9 and TRBJ1-1; D unresolved. V was clipped by 0 bases and J by 9 bases, with 9 bases between them. Germline values: CDR1 SGDLS, CDR2 YYNGEE. The CDR3 length is 12 residues.

The rearrangement joins TRBV7-8 to TRBJ1-1, with TRBD1 identical over 7 bases. Germline V gene sequence: CDR1 SGHVS, CDR2 FQNEAQ. There are 14 residues in the CDR3. J was trimmed by 1 base and V by 5 bases; bases with no gene match: 4. The CDR3 loop reads CASSPDRTNTEAFF. CDR3 DNA sequence: TGTGCCAGCAGCCCGGACAGGACGAACACTGAAGCTTTCTTT.

The V gene is TRBV27, the J gene TRBJ2-1; 7 nucleotides line up with TRBD2. In germline, CDR1 is MNHEY, CDR2 SMNVEV (reference sequence). The CDR3 sequence is 15 residues long. Germline trimming cut 3 bases from V and 3 bases from J; bases unmatched to any gene: 5. The CDR3 coding sequence is TGTGCCAGCAGTTTGGGAGGGGACGACTACAATGAGCAGTTCTTC. It translates to CASSLGGDDYNEQFF.

This clonotype has at least ten counts. The gene calls are TRBV24-1 and TRBJ2-7, with 10 bases fitting TRBD2. The CDR3 contains 14 residues. Germline trimming cut 7 bases from V and 9 bases from J; bases unmatched to any gene: 11. CDR1 and CDR2 from the germline V gene are KGHDR and SFDVKD. Here the CDR3 reads CATSDGLAGAGQYF. CDR3 in DNA: TGTGCCACCAGCGACGGGCTAGCGGGAGCGGGGCAGTACTTC.

The rearrangement joins TRBV4-3 to TRBJ2-7; a weak D match, TRBD2 (5 bases). V was cut by 6 bases and J by 0 bases, with 15 bases left in between. In germline, CDR1 is LGHNA, CDR2 YSLEER. The CDR3 is 15 amino acids. CDR3 protein: CASSPSRRSSYEQYF. The CDR3 bases are TGCGCCAGCAGTCCCTCACGGAGGAGCTCCTACGAGCAGTACTTC.

The chain has TRBV11-2 and TRBJ2-1; maybe TRBD2 (5 bases). Trimming cost V 1 base and J 3 bases, with 10 bases left between them. The germline CDR1 and CDR2 sequences are SGHAT and FQNNGV. This CDR3 is 15 amino acids long. The CDR3, as DNA: TGTGCCAGCAGCTTAGGTATTAGCGACTACAATGAGCAGTTCTTC. This codes for CASSLGISDYNEQFF. The variable domain in full, with the rest retrieved from reference TRBV11-2 and TRBJ2-1, is EAGVAQSPRYKIIEKRQSVAFWCNPISGHATLYWYQQILGQGPKLLIQFQNNGVVDDSQLPKDRFSAERLKGVDSTLKIQPAKLEDSAVYLCASSLGISDYNEQFFGPGTRLTVL.

This clonotype has a handful of counts. CDR3 sequence (DNA): TGTGCCAGCAGTTCCCTGGACAGGGGATCTTTGGATGAGCAGTTCTTC. Protein: CASSSLDRGSLDEQFF. V is TRBV28 and J is TRBJ2-1, with TRBD1 matching 9 bases. Germline V gene data show CDR1 as MDHEN and CDR2 as SYDVKM. Losses at the gene ends were 4 bases for V and 8 bases for J; bases not matched to a gene: 12. The CDR3 is 16 amino acids.

The sample holds a few counts of this clonotype. This chain links TRBV7-8 with TRBJ1-5, with D tentatively TRBD1 (6 bases). CDR1 is SGHVS, CDR2 FQNEAQ, per germline. V dropped 2 bases and J dropped 0 bases, with 11 bases sitting between them. CDR3 size: 16 residues. The CDR3 DNA reads TGTGCCAGCAGCTTACCAGGGGCCTCTAGCAATCAGCCCCAGCATTTT. Translation gives CASSLPGASSNQPQHF. Together with reference TRBV7-8 and TRBJ1-5, the CDR3 gives the full variable domain: GAGVSQSPRYKVAKRGQDVALRCDPISGHVSLFWYQQALGQGPEFLTYFQNEAQLDKSGLPSDRFFAERPEGSVSTLKIQRTQQEDSAVYLCASSLPGASSNQPQHFGDGTRLSIL.

This rearrangement joins TRBV7-9 to TRBJ2-2; D is possibly TRBD1 or TRBD2 (5 bases each). The CDR3 totals 16 residues. The V gene's germline CDR1 is SEHNR and CDR2 FQNEAQ (reference sequence). With 3 bases removed from V and 2 bases from J, the gap between germline ends came to 13 bases. CDR3 bases: TGTGCCAGCAGCTTTGAAGGGACCCTTAACACCGGGGAGCTGTTTTTT. It codes for CASSFEGTLNTGELFF.

This clonotype has more than one count but fewer than ten. The chain combines TRBV7-8 with TRBJ2-3; 8 positions match TRBD2. The CDR3 spans 16 residues. Germline lookup yields CDR1 SGHVS and CDR2 FQNEAQ. V lost 5 bases, J lost 1 base, and 8 bases stayed unmatched. CDR3 protein: CASSPPMTSGTDTQYF. CDR3 DNA sequence: TGTGCCAGCAGCCCACCCATGACTAGCGGCACAGATACGCAGTATTTT.

V gene TRBV4-2 combines with J gene TRBJ1-1; 7 positions agree with TRBD1. J lost 2 bases, V lost 0 bases, and 3 bases had no gene match. The CDR3 is 15 residues long. In germline, CDR1 is LGHNA, CDR2 YNFKEQ. The DNA of the CDR3 is TGTGCCAGCAGCCAAGATGGGACAGCCAACACTGAAGCTTTCTTT. Its translation is CASSQDGTANTEAFF.